This T cell receptor (beta chain) was documented in a study of neoadjuvant anti-PD-1 for oral cavity cancer. In the study overall: Patients mostly received three to four biweekly nivolumab doses at 3 mg/kg before surgery.

Some clones are missing from TCRdb's copy, which holds only in-frame ones; the method was immunoSEQ multiplex PCR. The data show about 15,000 clones, roughly 40% seen once. Time point noted: after neoadjuvant nivolumab, at surgical resection. Patients were newly diagnosed with stage II-IVA oral cavity squamous cell carcinoma without prior systemic or radiation treatment. Cohort: HPV-negative, locally advanced oral cavity squamous cell carcinoma patients. The sequences come from tumor tissue, collected after nivolumab (anti-PD-1) treatment. The TCR originated in a person aged 40-85 years with oral cavity squamous cell carcinoma.

The CDR3 DNA follows: TGCGCCAGCACTACCGGGACAGGGCAAACCGGGGAGCTGTTTTTT. Residues: CASTTGTGQTGELFF. The chain carries TRBV5-1 and TRBJ2-2, with 9 bases matching TRBD1. V lost 6 bases, J lost 5 bases, and 8 bases stayed unmatched. From germline, CDR1 is SGHRS and CDR2 YFSETQ. There are 15 residues in the CDR3.